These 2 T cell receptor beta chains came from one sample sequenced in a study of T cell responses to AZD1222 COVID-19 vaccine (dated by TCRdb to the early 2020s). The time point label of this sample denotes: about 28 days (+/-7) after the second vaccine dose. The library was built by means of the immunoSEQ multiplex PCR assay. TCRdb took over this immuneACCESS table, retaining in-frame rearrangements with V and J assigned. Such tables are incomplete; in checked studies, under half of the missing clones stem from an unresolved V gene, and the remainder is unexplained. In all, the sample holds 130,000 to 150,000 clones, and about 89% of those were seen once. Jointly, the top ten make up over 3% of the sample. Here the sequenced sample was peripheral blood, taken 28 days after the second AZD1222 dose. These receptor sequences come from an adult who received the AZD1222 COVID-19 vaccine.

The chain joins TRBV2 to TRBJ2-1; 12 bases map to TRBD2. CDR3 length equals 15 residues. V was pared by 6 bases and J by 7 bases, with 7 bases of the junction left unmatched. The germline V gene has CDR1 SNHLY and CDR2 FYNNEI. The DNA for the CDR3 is TGTGCCAGCAGCCCAACTAGCGGGGGGTTAAATGAGCAGTTCTTC. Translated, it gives CASSPTSGGLNEQFF.

The chain's CDR3 is CASSLRTDRNTEAFF. As DNA, the CDR3 is TGCGCCAGCAGCTTGAGGACAGACAGGAACACTGAAGCTTTCTTT. This sequence joins TRBV5-1 and TRBJ1-1; possibly TRBD1 for D (6 bases). The CDR3 is 15 residues long. From germline, CDR1 is SGHRS and CDR2 YFSETQ. The ends were cut back, 1 base at V and 1 base at J, with 11 bases in the middle. The variable domain in full, completed from reference TRBV5-1 and TRBJ1-1, reads KAGVTQTPRYLIKTRGQQVTLSCSPISGHRSVSWYQQTPGQGLQFLFEYFSETQRNKGNFPGRFSGRQFSNSRSEMNVSTLELGDSALYLCASSLRTDRNTEAFFGQGTRLTVV.